One sample yielded the 30 T cell receptor beta chains listed below, sequenced in a study of T-cell memory formation after mild COVID-19. In TCRdb, the 5' RACE reads were re-called with MiXCR into one record per CDR3 protein. The sample lists 350,000 to 500,000 distinct CDR3 sequences, 20% to 30% occurring once. Sequences were obtained from PBMCs or a T cell subset sorted from them (not recorded which). These receptors all come from an adult woman who had mild COVID-19 (a few samples of this study predate the infection). Cell type and time point are not known.

V usage is TRBV20-1 and J usage is TRBJ1-2; D gene unclear. Trimming took 8 bases from V and 0 from J, leaving 10 bases between them. The CDR3 length is 12 residues. Germline CDR1 DFQATT, CDR2 SNEGSKA (reference sequence). Here the CDR3 reads CSYGRPNYGYTF. CDR3 nucleotide sequence: TGCAGTTATGGACGGCCTAACTATGGCTACACCTTC.

This clonotype was counted only a few times. The rearrangement uses TRBV11-2 and TRBJ2-5, with D maybe TRBD1 (6 bases). The V end lost 0 bases, the J end lost 7 bases, and 15 bases lay between the germline ends. This CDR3 contains 15 residues. From germline, CDR1 is SGHAT and CDR2 FQNNGV. The CDR3 DNA reads TGTGCCAGCAGCTTAGAAGGGGGTGGGGAAGGGACCCAGTACTTC. Protein: CASSLEGGGEGTQYF.

This sequence joins TRBV30 and TRBJ1-1; no definite D call. The CDR3 has 15 residues. Germline values: CDR1 GTSNPN, CDR2 SVGIG (reference sequence). The germline V and J ends were trimmed by 0 bases and 1 base, with 12 bases remaining between them. The CDR3 DNA sequence: TGTGCCTGGAGTGTTATGGGCACCCCGAACACTGAAGCTTTCTTT. Translated: CAWSVMGTPNTEAFF.

The chain combines TRBV6-5 with TRBJ2-7; TRBD2 aligns across 7 bases. J lost 5 bases, V lost 1 base, and 5 bases had no gene match. Germline CDR1 reads MNHEY; CDR2 reads SVGAGI. CDR3 length: 14 residues. The CDR3 DNA is TGTGCCAGCAGTTACTTCGGGGGGTCAAACGAGCAGTACTTC. Protein: CASSYFGGSNEQYF.

The chain joins TRBV7-6 to TRBJ2-5; the D gene is possibly TRBD2 (5 bases). This CDR3 comprises 16 residues. V lost 5 bases, J lost 4 bases, and 20 bases lay in between. CDR1 and CDR2 from the germline V gene are SGHVS and FNYEAQ. For the CDR3, the DNA is TGTGCCAGCAGCCTCGCCGGACTCGCAGTGCGAGAGACCCAGTACTTC. Protein product: CASSLAGLAVRETQYF.

This clonotype turned up a few times. The gene calls are TRBV7-2 and TRBJ1-1; perhaps TRBD1 as D (5 bases). V was pared by 4 bases and J by 8 bases, with 23 bases between. Germline CDR1 and CDR2: SGHTA and FQGNSA. This CDR3 region has 16 residues. The CDR3 sequence is CASSSRLAGREWEAFF. The CDR3 coding sequence is TGTGCCAGCAGCTCACGTTTGGCAGGGAGGGAATGGGAAGCTTTCTTT. The variable domain in full, completed from reference TRBV7-2 and TRBJ1-1, reads GAGVSQSPSNKVTEKGKDVELRCDPISGHTALYWYRQSLGQGLEFLIYFQGNSAPDKSGLPSDRFSAERTGGSVSTLTIQRTQQEDSAVYLCASSSRLAGREWEAFFGQGTRLTVV.

This clonotype was observed a handful of times. This rearrangement joins TRBV12-3 or TRBV12-4 to TRBJ2-2, with 7 nucleotides matching TRBD2. With 1 base clipped from V and 5 bases from J, the junction kept 4 bases outside the gene matches. This CDR3 has 15 amino acids. The CDR3 sequence is CASSLERRETGELFF. In DNA, the CDR3 is TGTGCCAGCAGTTTAGAACGGCGGGAGACCGGGGAGCTGTTTTTT.

The table lists this clonotype with many counts. This rearrangement joins TRBV6-2 or TRBV6-3 to TRBJ2-2, with 9 bases identical to TRBD2. V was clipped by 4 bases and J by 7 bases; unmatched bases: 13. CDR3 length equals 17 residues. Germline lookup yields CDR1 MNHEY and CDR2 SVGEGT. The CDR3 DNA reads as TGTGCCAGCAGTTCCGCCCGCAGCGGGAGGAATTTCGGGGAGCTGTTTTTT. Its translation is CASSSARSGRNFGELFF.

This clonotype has only a few counts. V usage is TRBV15 and J usage is TRBJ2-1; D gene uncertain. In germline, CDR1 is LNHNV, CDR2 YYDKDF (reference sequence). V lost 5 bases and J 0 bases, leaving 8 bases between the germline ends. CDR3 size: 14 residues. CDR3 residues: CATSLGDSYNEQFF. The CDR3, as DNA: TGTGCCACCAGCCTAGGCGACTCCTACAATGAGCAGTTCTTC.

This chain connects TRBV6-1 to TRBJ2-7; D is uncertain. The V end was cut by 10 bases, the J end by 3 bases, with 13 bases between. This CDR3 has 12 residues. CDR1 and CDR2 from the germline V gene are MNHNS and SASEGT. The CDR3 reads CATPWNDYEQYF. CDR3 bases: TGTGCCACCCCATGGAACGACTACGAGCAGTACTTC.

This chain joins TRBV30 and TRBJ2-3; 12 nucleotides match TRBD2. Looked up from germline, CDR1 is GTSNPN and CDR2 is SVGIG (reference sequence). This CDR3 comprises 14 residues. The V gene end was trimmed by 4 bases and the J gene end by 3 bases; junction bases not matched to a gene: 2. The CDR3 sequence is CAWTSGRGTDTQYF. DNA of the CDR3: TGTGCCTGGACTAGCGGGAGGGGGACAGATACGCAGTATTTT.

The rearrangement uses TRBV5-1 and TRBJ1-4; D is unclear. The CDR3 runs to 18 residues. Trimming cost V 0 bases and J 3 bases, with 18 bases left between them. The germline CDR1 and CDR2 sequences are SGHRS and YFSETQ. CDR3 protein: CASSLDSGPWTPNEKLFF. Written as DNA, the CDR3 is TGCGCCAGCAGCTTGGACTCAGGCCCCTGGACTCCTAATGAAAAACTGTTTTTT.

This clonotype was observed a handful of times. This chain joins TRBV20-1 and TRBJ2-3, with a possible D match to TRBD2 (5 bases). The CDR3 sequence is 17 residues long. In germline, CDR1 is DFQATT, CDR2 SNEGSKA (reference sequence). Trimming stripped 4 bases from V and 6 bases from J, with 26 bases between. Written as DNA, the CDR3 is TGCAGTGCTACGAGGGCCGATGAACCTCTGTCAGATGATACGCAGTATTTT. The encoded protein is CSATRADEPLSDDTQYF.

The gene calls are TRBV7-6 and TRBJ2-7, with a tentative D call TRBD1 (5 bases). The V end was cut by 1 base, the J end by 1 base, with 8 bases between. Germline-derived CDR1 and CDR2 are SGHVS and FNYEAQ. The CDR3 runs to 14 residues. The CDR3 reads CASSLEQGSYEQYF. The CDR3 region has the DNA TGTGCCAGCAGCTTAGAGCAGGGATCCTACGAGCAGTACTTC.

This clonotype was seen more than once but under ten times. This sequence joins TRBV7-9 and TRBJ1-2; 7 bases map to TRBD1. After removal of 1 base from V and 8 bases from J, the junction contained 7 bases not matched to a gene. Germline V gives CDR1 SEHNR, CDR2 FQNEAQ (reference sequence). The CDR3 runs to 14 residues. CDR3: CASSLGTGVEGYTF. In DNA, the CDR3 is TGTGCCAGCAGCTTAGGAACAGGGGTGGAAGGCTACACCTTC.

In this sample, this clonotype turned up a few times. The gene calls are TRBV12-3 or TRBV12-4 and TRBJ1-1, with D perhaps TRBD1 (6 bases). The CDR3 covers 13 residues. The germline V and J ends were trimmed by 4 bases and 5 bases, with 11 bases remaining between them. CDR3 protein: CASSYRVGTEAFF. The CDR3 DNA is TGTGCCAGCAGTTACAGGGTCGGGACTGAAGCTTTCTTT.

This chain uses TRBV5-1 with TRBJ2-2; D perhaps matches TRBD1 (6 bases). CDR3 length: 17 residues. V shed 3 bases and J shed 6 bases, with 21 bases lying between them. Germline values: CDR1 SGHRS, CDR2 YFSETQ. The DNA of the CDR3 is TGCGCCAGCAGCTACTACTCGACAGGCTGGGCAGCCGGGGAGCTGTTTTTT. Translating it yields CASSYYSTGWAAGELFF.

This clonotype occurred many times. The chain carries TRBV12-3 or TRBV12-4 and TRBJ2-7, with 9 bases lining up with TRBD1. V shed 0 bases and J 2 bases; nucleotides not matched to a gene: 5. CDR3 size: 16 residues. In DNA form, the CDR3 reads TGTGCCAGCAGTTTAGCCGGGACAGGGCGAACCTACGAGCAGTACTTC. This gives the protein CASSLAGTGRTYEQYF.

The chain employs TRBV12-3 or TRBV12-4 and TRBJ2-1; TRBD2 matches 11 bases. The CDR3 is made up of 18 amino acids. J lost 8 bases, V lost 5 bases, and 17 bases had no gene match. The DNA for the CDR3 is TGTGCCAGCAGTAGTACAGGGGTGAAAACTAGCGGGAGTTATGAGCAGTTCTTC. Encoded protein: CASSSTGVKTSGSYEQFF.

This clonotype was seen only a few times. The chain uses TRBV18 and TRBJ2-1; D perhaps matches TRBD2 (5 bases). The CDR3 consists of 16 residues. The germline V and J ends were trimmed by 3 bases and 0 bases, with 12 bases remaining between them. Per germline, CDR1 KGHSH and CDR2 LQKENI. In DNA, the CDR3 is TGTGCCAGCTCACCTAGCGCCTTGCGCTCCTACAATGAGCAGTTCTTC. It translates to CASSPSALRSYNEQFF. The entire variable domain, with the rest obtained from reference TRBV18 and TRBJ2-1, is as follows: NAGVMQNPRHLVRRRGQEARLRCSPMKGHSHVYWYRQLPEEGLKFMVYLQKENIIDESGMPKERFSAEFPKEGPSILRIQQVVRGDSAAYFCASSPSALRSYNEQFFGPGTRLTVL.

The chain couples TRBV7-9 to TRBJ2-3; 10 bases are a match to TRBD2. Germline V gene sequence: CDR1 SEHNR, CDR2 FQNEAQ (reference sequence). The CDR3 runs to 16 residues. V was clipped by 1 base and J by 8 bases; unmatched bases: 9. The CDR3 coding sequence is TGTGCCAGCAGCTTAGAAGGTCTAGCGGGGGAAGGTACGCAGTATTTT. This translates into CASSLEGLAGEGTQYF. Full variable domain (remainder filled in from reference TRBV7-9 and TRBJ2-3): DTGVSQNPRHKITKRGQNVTFRCDPISEHNRLYWYRQTLGQGPEFLTYFQNEAQLEKSRLLSDRFSAERPKGSFSTLEIQRTEQGDSAMYLCASSLEGLAGEGTQYFGPGTRLTVL.

This chain uses TRBV18 with TRBJ2-2; TRBD1 matches at 8 bases. The CDR3 length is 16 residues. The junction had 11 bases not matched to a gene; V was cut back by 6 bases and J by 5 bases. Per the germline V gene, CDR1 is KGHSH and CDR2 is LQKENI. The CDR3 nucleotides read TGTGCCAGCTCGCCAGGACAGGGCATGTGGACCGGGGAGCTGTTTTTT. Protein sequence: CASSPGQGMWTGELFF.

The chain employs TRBV4-1 and TRBJ2-7, with D hard to call. The CDR3 extends over 14 amino acids. V was pared by 3 bases and J by 2 bases, with 11 bases between. Germline assignment: CDR1 MGHRA and CDR2 YSYEKL. The CDR3 loop reads CASSQQDGPYEQYF. Written as DNA, the CDR3 is TGCGCCAGCAGCCAGCAGGACGGACCCTACGAGCAGTACTTC.

This clonotype was detected many times. The J gene is TRBJ2-6, the V gene TRBV7-2; D unresolved. Germline V gene data show CDR1 as SGHTA and CDR2 as FQGNSA. V lost 6 bases and J 0 bases, leaving 9 bases between the germline ends. This CDR3 spans 15 amino acids. The CDR3 DNA reads TGTGCCAGCAGGGTCCAGACCTCTGGGGCCAACGTCCTGACTTTC. This translates into CASRVQTSGANVLTF.

This clonotype was observed a few times. This chain joins TRBV2 and TRBJ2-1; D remains unclear. Per the germline V gene, CDR1 is SNHLY and CDR2 is FYNNEI. This CDR3 comprises 11 residues. V shed 6 bases and J shed 4 bases, with 4 bases lying between them. CDR3 in DNA: TGTGCCAGCAGGTGGTACAATGAGCAGTTCTTC. Translating gives CASRWYNEQFF.

The V gene is TRBV10-3, the J gene TRBJ1-6, with TRBD1 as a possible D gene (6 bases). The germline V gene encodes CDR1 ENHRY and CDR2 SYGVKD. V lost 4 bases and J 8 bases, leaving 12 bases between the germline ends. This CDR3 region has 14 residues. The CDR3 DNA is TGTGCCATCAGTGTACAGGGTAGTGATTCACCCCTCCACTTT. It is translated as CAISVQGSDSPLHF.

This clonotype was picked up a small number of times. The chain uses TRBV21-1 and TRBJ1-2. TRBV21-1 is termed a pseudogene. The CDR3 consists of 16 residues. The DNA for the CDR3 is TGTGCCAGCAGACCAGCGACAGGGCCCTCTTCTTATGGCTACACCTTC. This gives the protein CASRPATGPSSYGYTF.

This clonotype was seen a few times. The chain has TRBV6-5 and TRBJ2-4; D is perhaps TRBD1 (6 bases). V lost 4 bases and J 6 bases, leaving 13 bases between the germline ends. This CDR3 region has 14 residues. Germline lookup yields CDR1 MNHEY and CDR2 SVGAGI. CDR3 sequence: CASSLQGIGNIQYF. As DNA, the CDR3 is TGTGCCAGCAGTTTACAGGGTATCGGAAACATTCAGTACTTC.

This chain connects TRBV7-2 to TRBJ2-7, with 10 bases fitting TRBD2. V shed 1 base, J shed 5 bases, and the junction held 8 bases outside the gene matches. The CDR3 spans 16 residues. Germline assignment: CDR1 SGHTA and CDR2 FQGNSA. CDR3 DNA: TGTGCCAGCAGCTTAGTGCTAGCGGGAGCTTTTGACGAGCAGTACTTC. Protein product: CASSLVLAGAFDEQYF. Looking up the rest from reference TRBV7-2 and TRBJ2-7 gives the full variable domain: GAGVSQSPSNKVTEKGKDVELRCDPISGHTALYWYRQSLGQGLEFLIYFQGNSAPDKSGLPSDRFSAERTGGSVSTLTIQRTQQEDSAVYLCASSLVLAGAFDEQYFGPGTRLTVT.

V gene TRBV29-1 combines with J gene TRBJ1-1; D gene uncertain. The CDR3 is 13 residues long. Trimming stripped 1 base from V and 1 base from J, with 7 bases between. The germline gives CDR1 SQVTM, CDR2 ANQGSEA. DNA for the CDR3: TGCAGCGTTGAAGTACAGCCGAACACTGAAGCTTTCTTT. It translates to CSVEVQPNTEAFF.